These 9 T cell receptor beta chains share one sample of origin, sequenced in a study of PD-1 blockade in classical Hodgkin lymphoma. Method: immunoSEQ multiplex PCR; TCRdb's copy keeps in-frame clones and lacks some. The table has tens of thousands of clones, around 78% seen once; the top ten hold 9.4%. Time point here: cycle 4 day 1 (C4D1), after 6 weeks of nivolumab. Brentuximab vedotin exposure varied, and every patient relapsed after autologous stem cell transplantation. The sequences come from peripheral blood mononuclear cells (PBMCs), collected before the fourth cycle of nivolumab. Receptors were obtained from a human donor with classical Hodgkin lymphoma.

By sample share, this clone is medium-sized. V gene TRBV7-2 combines with J gene TRBJ1-6, with 11 bases identical to TRBD1. The junction had 3 bases not matched to a gene; V was cut back by 4 bases and J by 10 bases. Germline V gene sequence: CDR1 SGHTA, CDR2 FQGNSA. The CDR3 loop spans 14 amino acids. For the CDR3, the DNA is TGTGCCAGCAGCTCGGGACAGGGGGAATCACCCCTCCACTTT. Its translation is CASSSGQGESPLHF.

J is TRBJ1-4 and V is TRBV7-8; 8 nucleotides line up with TRBD1. CDR3 length: 12 residues. The germline V gene has CDR1 SGHVS and CDR2 FQNEAQ. J gave up 10 bases and V 5 bases, and 3 bases lay outside the gene matches. CDR3 DNA: TGTGCCAGCAGCCCTGGACAGGGAAAACTGTTTTTT. It codes for CASSPGQGKLFF.

The chain has TRBV11-2 and TRBJ1-3; possible D gene TRBD1, 5 bases. The ends were cut back, 5 bases at V and 0 bases at J, with 14 bases in the middle. Per germline, CDR1 SGHAT and CDR2 FQNNGV. The CDR3 is 16 amino acids. The CDR3 DNA reads as TGTGCCAGCAGCCGTTGGGGACGGTCCTCTGGAAACACCATATATTTT. Its translation is CASSRWGRSSGNTIYF.

The V and J genes are TRBV5-1 and TRBJ1-2; D is unclear. Germline V gene data show CDR1 as SGHRS and CDR2 as YFSETQ. Trimming shortened V by 0 bases and J by 4 bases, and 13 bases separated the two germline ends. The CDR3 is 15 residues long. The chain's CDR3 is CASSLEADERYGYTF. The DNA for the CDR3 is TGCGCCAGCAGCTTGGAGGCAGATGAACGCTATGGCTACACCTTC.

This chain uses TRBV9 with TRBJ2-7, with D perhaps TRBD2 (5 bases). The V gene's germline CDR1 is SGDLS and CDR2 YYNGEE. CDR3 length: 15 residues. Trimming removed 0 bases from V and 5 bases from J, with 15 bases in between. The CDR3 DNA sequence: TGTGCCAGCAGCGTAGAGGGAGTCTGGAGCAACGAGCAGTACTTC. Its protein is CASSVEGVWSNEQYF.

This chain joins TRBV5-4 and TRBJ1-2, with D perhaps TRBD1 (6 bases). Germline V gene data show CDR1 as SGHNT and CDR2 as YYREEE (reference sequence). The CDR3 covers 15 residues. V lost 0 bases and J lost 4, with 13 bases in between. CDR3 residues: CASSLEAGASYGYTF. DNA for the CDR3: TGTGCCAGCAGCTTGGAGGCAGGGGCGAGCTATGGCTACACCTTC.

The V call is TRBV4-3, the J call TRBJ1-2; TRBD1 might be the D (6 bases). The CDR3 contains 14 residues. Germline CDR1 and CDR2: LGHNA and YSLEER. The V and J ends lost 1 base and 6 bases respectively, with 12 bases between them. CDR3 sequence: CASSQGMGADGYTF. As DNA, the CDR3 is TGCGCCAGCAGCCAAGGAATGGGGGCTGATGGCTACACCTTC.

The chain employs TRBV5-6 and TRBJ1-2; D might be TRBD1 (5 bases). The CDR3 extends over 11 amino acids. V was trimmed by 0 bases and J by 11 bases, leaving 8 bases between them. Germline CDR1 and CDR2: SGHDT and YYEEEE. CDR3 DNA: TGTGCCAGCAGCTTGGCCAGGGCTTACACCTTC. Translation gives CASSLARAYTF.

This rearrangement joins TRBV9 to TRBJ2-7; 11 nucleotides line up with TRBD1. After removal of 0 bases from V and 2 bases from J, the junction contained 4 bases not matched to a gene. The CDR3 is 16 residues long. Germline CDR1 reads SGDLS; CDR2 reads YYNGEE. CDR3 sequence: CASSVGGQGGTYEQYF. The CDR3 nucleotides are TGTGCCAGCAGCGTAGGGGGACAGGGGGGTACCTACGAGCAGTACTTC. Drawing the rest from reference TRBV9 and TRBJ2-7, the complete variable domain is DSGVTQTPKHLITATGQRVTLRCSPRSGDLSVYWYQQSLDQGLQFLIQYYNGEERAKGNILERFSAQQFPDLHSELNLSSLELGDSALYFCASSVGGQGGTYEQYFGPGTRLTVT.